This T cell receptor (beta chain) was captured in a study of cytotoxic CD8 clonotypes in ibrutinib-treated CLL. On the study more broadly: The sample average was 255,043 productive templates and tens of thousands of productive rearrangements. Points from the study as a whole: Clonality increased at ibrutinib response and stayed stable in sustained remission. At progression, however, it fell back toward baseline.

The germline V gene has CDR1 KGHSH and CDR2 LQKENI. This CDR3 has 13 residues. V lost 4 bases and J lost 5; bases outside the gene matches: 3. In this sample, this clone turned up a few times. Its target is not known. Assay used: immunoSEQ multiplex PCR; TCRdb lists only in-frame clones, some missing. The top ten clones hold approximately 7% of a sample with under 45,000 clones, approximately 71% of them seen once. J is TRBJ2-7 and V is TRBV18; 9 bases line up with TRBD1. Sequencing was performed on PBMCs, taken at disease progression, from a patient treated with ibrutinib. The clonotype comes from a human donor with chronic lymphocytic leukemia. CDR3 in DNA: TGTGCCAGCTCACTGGGACAGGGCGACGAGCAGTACTTC. It codes for CASSLGQGDEQYF.